This T cell receptor (beta chain) appears in the sequencing data of a study of response to subunit inactivated influenza vaccine. TCRdb re-derived calls from the RT-PCR reads in MiXCR, one entry per CDR3 protein. The table has about 530,000 distinct CDR3 sequences, approximately 12% seen once. On this clonotype itself: The antigen remains undetermined.

Overall study results and limits: Authors suggested that a seasonal influenza vaccination recruits few new T cells each time.

V was pared by 8 bases and J by 2 bases, with 8 bases of the junction left unmatched. The CDR3 contains 15 residues. Germline CDR1 reads MNHEY; CDR2 reads SMNVEV (reference sequence). The V and J genes are TRBV27 and TRBJ2-2; 7 nucleotides line up with TRBD1. The sample here was PBMCs from blood, taken on the day of vaccination. The receptor was derived from a man aged 50 to 60 who received an inactivated influenza vaccine. CDR3 nucleotide sequence: TGTGCCAGCGGAGCCGGGACAGTTAACACCGGGGAGCTGTTTTTT. Protein product: CASGAGTVNTGELFF.